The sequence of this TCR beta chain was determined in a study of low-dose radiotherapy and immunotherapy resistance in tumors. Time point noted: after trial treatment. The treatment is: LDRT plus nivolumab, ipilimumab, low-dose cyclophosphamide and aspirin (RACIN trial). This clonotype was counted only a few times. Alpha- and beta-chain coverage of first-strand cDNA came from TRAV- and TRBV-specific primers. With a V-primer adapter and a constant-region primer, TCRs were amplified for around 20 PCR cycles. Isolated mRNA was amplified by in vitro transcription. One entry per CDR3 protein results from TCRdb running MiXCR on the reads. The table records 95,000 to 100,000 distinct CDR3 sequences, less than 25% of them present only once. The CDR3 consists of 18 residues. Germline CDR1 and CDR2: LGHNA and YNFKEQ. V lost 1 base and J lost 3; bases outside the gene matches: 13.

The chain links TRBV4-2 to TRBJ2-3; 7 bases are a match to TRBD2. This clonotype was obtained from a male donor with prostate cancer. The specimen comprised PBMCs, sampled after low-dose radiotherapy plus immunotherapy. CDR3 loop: CASSQGGASGGGTDTQYF. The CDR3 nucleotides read TGTGCCAGCAGCCAAGGAGGGGCTAGCGGCGGGGGAACAGATACGCAGTATTTT.